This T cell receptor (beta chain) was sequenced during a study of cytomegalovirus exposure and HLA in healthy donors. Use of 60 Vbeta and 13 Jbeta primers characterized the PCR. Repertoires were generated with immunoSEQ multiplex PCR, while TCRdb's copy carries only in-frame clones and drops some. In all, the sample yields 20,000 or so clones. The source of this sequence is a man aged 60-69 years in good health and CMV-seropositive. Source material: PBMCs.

Here the CDR3 DNA reads TGCGCCAGCAGCCAAGATCAGGGGGGCTACAATGAGCAGTTCTTC. As protein: CASSQDQGGYNEQFF. V gene TRBV4-1 combines with J gene TRBJ2-1, with D possibly TRBD1 on 7 matching bases. The CDR3 runs to 15 residues. V gave up 0 bases and J gave up 3 bases, with 9 bases separating them. Germline lookup yields CDR1 MGHRA and CDR2 YSYEKL.